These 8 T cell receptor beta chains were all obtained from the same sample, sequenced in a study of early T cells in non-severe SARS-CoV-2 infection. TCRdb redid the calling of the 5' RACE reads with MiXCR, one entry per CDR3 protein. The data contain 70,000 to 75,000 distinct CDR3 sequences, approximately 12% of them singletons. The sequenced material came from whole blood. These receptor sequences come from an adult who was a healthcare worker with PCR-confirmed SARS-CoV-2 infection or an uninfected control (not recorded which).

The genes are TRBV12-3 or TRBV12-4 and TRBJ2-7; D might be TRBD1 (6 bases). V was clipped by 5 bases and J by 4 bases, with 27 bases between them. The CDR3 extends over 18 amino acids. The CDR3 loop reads CASSTAGTFHIGVYEQYF. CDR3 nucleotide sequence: TGTGCCAGCAGTACCGCCGGGACATTCCATATAGGAGTTTACGAGCAGTACTTC.

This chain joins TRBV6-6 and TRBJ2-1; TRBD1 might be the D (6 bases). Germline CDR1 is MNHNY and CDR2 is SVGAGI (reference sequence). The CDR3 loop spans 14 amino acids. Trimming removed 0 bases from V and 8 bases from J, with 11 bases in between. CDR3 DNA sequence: TGTGCCAGCAGTTACTCGATGGGGGCGGATGAGCAGTTCTTC. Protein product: CASSYSMGADEQFF.

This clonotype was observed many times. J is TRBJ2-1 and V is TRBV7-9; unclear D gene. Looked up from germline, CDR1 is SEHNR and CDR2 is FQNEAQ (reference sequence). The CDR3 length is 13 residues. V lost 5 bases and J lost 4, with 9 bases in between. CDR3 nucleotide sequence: TGTGCCAGCAGCCTGGGAAAGTACAATGAGCAGTTCTTC. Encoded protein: CASSLGKYNEQFF.

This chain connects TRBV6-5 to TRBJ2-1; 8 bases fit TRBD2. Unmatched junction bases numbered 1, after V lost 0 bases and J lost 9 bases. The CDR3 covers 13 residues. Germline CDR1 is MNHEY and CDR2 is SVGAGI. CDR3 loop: CASSYSSGGEQFF. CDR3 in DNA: TGTGCCAGCAGTTACTCCAGCGGGGGTGAGCAGTTCTTC.

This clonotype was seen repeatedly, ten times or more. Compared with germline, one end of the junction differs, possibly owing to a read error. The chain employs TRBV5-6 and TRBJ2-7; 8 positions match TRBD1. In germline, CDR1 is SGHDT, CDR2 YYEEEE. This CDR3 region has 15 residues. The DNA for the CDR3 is TGTGCCAGCATCTTGGGGCAGGGGGCCTTCTACGAGCAGTACTTC. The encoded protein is CASILGQGAFYEQYF. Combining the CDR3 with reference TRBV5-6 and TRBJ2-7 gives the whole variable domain DAGVTQSPTHLIKTRGQQVTLRCSPKSGHDTVSWYQQALGQGPQFIFQYYEEEERQRGNFPDRFSGHQFPNYSSELNVNALLLGDSALYLCASILGQGAFYEQYFGPGTRLTVT.

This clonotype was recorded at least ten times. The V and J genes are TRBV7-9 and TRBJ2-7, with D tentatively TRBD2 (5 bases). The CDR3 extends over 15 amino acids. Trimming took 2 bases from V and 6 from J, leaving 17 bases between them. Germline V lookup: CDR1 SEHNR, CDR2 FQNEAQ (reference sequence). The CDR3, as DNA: TGTGCCAGCAGCTTACGTGAGGGCCCCGAGGTCGAGCAGTACTTC. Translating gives CASSLREGPEVEQYF.

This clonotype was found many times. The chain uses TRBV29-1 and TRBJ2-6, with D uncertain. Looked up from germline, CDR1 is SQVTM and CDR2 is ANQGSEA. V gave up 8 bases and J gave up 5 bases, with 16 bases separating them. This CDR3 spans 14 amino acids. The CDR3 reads CSPAELFRANVLTF. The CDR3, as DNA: TGCAGCCCCGCCGAGTTATTTAGGGCCAACGTCCTGACTTTC.

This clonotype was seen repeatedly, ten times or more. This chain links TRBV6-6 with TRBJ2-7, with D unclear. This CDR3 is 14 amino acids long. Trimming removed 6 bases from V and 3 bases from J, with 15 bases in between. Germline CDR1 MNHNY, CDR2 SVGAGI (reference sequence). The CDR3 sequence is CASSTGRRYYEQYF. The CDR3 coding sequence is TGTGCCAGCAGCACCGGTCGACGCTACTACGAGCAGTACTTC.